Sequencing of this T cell receptor (beta chain) was carried out in a study of blood T cell repertoires in COVID-19. Overall study context: Acute-phase and convalescent COVID-19 samples originated in the United States, Italy and Spain. Sample material is recorded as cDNA or gDNA derived from T cells, B-cell-depleted T cells, or PBMCs.

Per the authors' pipeline: By means of reference gene primer amplification, nucleated cell counts were estimated. The method was immunoSEQ multiplex PCR; TCRdb's version includes in-frame clones alone and lacks a portion of them. V, J and clone size reflect that table, while D and trimming were determined from the DNA. The profile covers about 200,000 clones, with around 81% appearing a single time and about 13% taken by the ten largest. Trimming cost V 3 bases and J 2 bases, with 10 bases left between them. Germline assignment: CDR1 WSHSY and CDR2 SAAADI. This CDR3 has 14 amino acids. The specimen sequenced was peripheral blood. The sequence was collected from a human donor in a cohort sampled during active COVID-19. The rearrangement links TRBV10-2 to TRBJ1-2; tentative D call: TRBD1 (5 bases). The DNA of the CDR3 is TGCGCCAGCAGTGAAGGGGCGGCCAACTATGGCTACACCTTC. Amino acid sequence: CASSEGAANYGYTF.